This TCR beta chain was recovered during a study of shared clonotypes between healthy human individuals. Whole-study results and caveats: The study drew on few donors, limiting represented genetic and exposure-history diversity. Estimated richness values were generally larger in naive subsets than in memory subsets.

An even split of each subset's genomic DNA across several immunoSEQ plates was performed. This table comes from immunoSEQ multiplex PCR, and its TCRdb copy is limited to in-frame clones, with some not included. The sample holds 1,400,000 or so clones, 97% to 99% seen once. On this clone itself: Its antigen is undetermined.

CD4+ cells were split into CD45RA+ naive and CD45RA-negative memory subsets. Input material: naive CD4+ T cells sorted from blood. The subset denotes: CD45RA+ positively selected. This sequence originates from a man aged 30 to 39 in good health.

DNA for the CDR3: TGTGCCAGCAGCCGGCGACCGGGACACAACCAAGAGACCCAGTACTTC. Its translation is CASSRRPGHNQETQYF. This chain connects TRBV5-4 to TRBJ2-5, with D possibly being TRBD1 (6 bases). Trimming took 4 bases from V and 0 from J, leaving 16 bases between them. Germline lookup yields CDR1 SGHNT and CDR2 YYREEE (reference sequence). This CDR3 contains 16 residues. Using reference TRBV5-4 and TRBJ2-5 for the parts outside the CDR3, the full variable domain is ETGVTQSPTHLIKTRGQQVTLRCSSQSGHNTVSWYQQALGQGPQFIFQYYREEENGRGNFPPRFSGLQFPNYSSELNVNALELDDSALYLCASSRRPGHNQETQYFGPGTRLLVL.